A single sample is the source of the 26 T cell receptor beta chains below, sequenced in a study of T cell responses to AZD1222 COVID-19 vaccine. Generated by immunoSEQ multiplex PCR, the TCRdb table keeps only in-frame clones and is missing some. This sample yields over 150,000 clones, of which about 91% are seen a single time; 0.49% belongs to the top ten. Sample: peripheral blood, taken on day 0 of AZD1222 vaccination. The receptor source for this set is an adult in good health.

This rearrangement joins TRBV5-1 to TRBJ1-3; 7 positions match TRBD1. CDR3 length: 16 residues. V was clipped by 0 bases and J by 1 base; unmatched bases: 4. The germline V gene encodes CDR1 SGHRS and CDR2 YFSETQ. The CDR3 coding sequence is TGCGCCAGCAGCTTGGGCACAGGGGCGTCTGGAAACACCATATATTTT. Encoded protein: CASSLGTGASGNTIYF.

CDR3 sequence (DNA): TGTGCCAGCAGCCAAGTAACCCACTCGGCTAGCCTGGAGACCCAGTACTTC. This translates into CASSQVTHSASLETQYF. The chain joins TRBV3-1 (or the pseudogene TRBV3-2) to TRBJ2-5, with a tentative D call TRBD2 (5 bases). V shed 1 base and J shed 5 bases, with 20 bases lying between them. Germline-derived CDR1 and CDR2 are LGHDT and YNNKEL (reference sequence). The CDR3 loop spans 17 amino acids.

The J gene is TRBJ2-7, the V gene TRBV7-3; 8 nucleotides align to TRBD1. Germline V CDR1 and CDR2: SGHTA, FQGTGA. The CDR3 is 13 amino acids. With 5 bases clipped from V and 6 bases from J, the junction kept 6 bases outside the gene matches. The CDR3 DNA reads TGTGCCAGCAGCCCGGACAGGGCTAGCGAGCAGTACTTC. It is translated as CASSPDRASEQYF.

The chain carries TRBV19 and TRBJ1-1; D gene unclear. The germline V gene has CDR1 LNHDA and CDR2 SQIVND (reference sequence). This CDR3 has 12 residues. Trimming removed 1 base from V and 6 bases from J, with 6 bases in between. CDR3 in amino acids: CASSIGRSEAFF. Here the CDR3 DNA reads TGTGCCAGTAGTATAGGGCGCTCTGAAGCTTTCTTT.

The J gene is TRBJ2-3, the V gene TRBV24-1, with D possibly being TRBD2 (6 bases). Germline V gene sequence: CDR1 KGHDR, CDR2 SFDVKD. Trimming pared 0 bases from V and 6 bases from J, leaving 9 bases between. This CDR3 region has 14 residues. DNA of the CDR3: TGTGCCACCAGTGATTTGAGGAGGGGTGATACGCAGTATTTT. Translating it yields CATSDLRRGDTQYF.

Only a few counts were recorded for this clone. CDR3: CASSWSGPNYGYTF. CDR3 DNA sequence: TGTGCCAGCAGTTGGTCAGGGCCTAACTATGGCTACACCTTC. The chain couples TRBV6-5 to TRBJ1-2; maybe TRBD1 (5 bases). CDR3 size: 14 residues. Germline lookup yields CDR1 MNHEY and CDR2 SVGAGI. The V gene lost 4 bases and the J gene lost 0 bases, with 9 bases spanning the gap.

This clone was observed once. The V and J genes are TRBV5-4 and TRBJ1-1; the D is unclear. CDR1 is SGHNT, CDR2 YYREEE, per germline (reference sequence). V was clipped by 0 bases and J by 0 bases, with 0 bases between them. There are 12 residues in the CDR3. CDR3 residues: CASSLVNTEAFF. The DNA of the CDR3 is TGTGCCAGCAGCTTGGTGAACACTGAAGCTTTCTTT.

V is TRBV13 and J is TRBJ2-1; tentatively, D is TRBD2 (6 bases). V dropped 0 bases and J dropped 1 base, with 25 bases sitting between them. CDR3 size: 21 residues. Germline CDR1 PRHDT, CDR2 FYEKMQ (reference sequence). The CDR3, as DNA: TGTGCCAGCAGCTTAGGCCAGTTGGGGGACTGGGTTCGACGGTCCTACAATGAGCAGTTCTTC. Amino acids: CASSLGQLGDWVRRSYNEQFF.

The chain has TRBV28 and TRBJ1-4; 8 bases fit TRBD1. Germline loops: CDR1 MDHEN, CDR2 SYDVKM. The trim removed 5 bases at V and 7 bases at J, leaving 6 bases unmatched. CDR3 length equals 14 residues. The CDR3 DNA is TGTGCCAGCAGTAGACAGGGGACGGGTGAAAAACTGTTTTTT. It specifies CASSRQGTGEKLFF.

The chain links TRBV20-1 to TRBJ2-7; no reliable D call. V was trimmed by 4 bases and J by 1 base, leaving 5 bases between them. The CDR3 runs to 11 residues. Germline CDR1 reads DFQATT; CDR2 reads SNEGSKA (reference sequence). The CDR3 DNA reads TGCAGTGCTATATATTCCTACGAGCAGTACTTC. Its protein is CSAIYSYEQYF.

The chain recombines TRBV9 with TRBJ1-4; D uncertain. This CDR3 has 15 residues. Germline-derived CDR1 and CDR2 are SGDLS and YYNGEE. Trimming took 3 bases from V and 0 from J, leaving 9 bases between them. CDR3: CASSALTATNEKLFF. For the CDR3, the DNA is TGTGCCAGCAGCGCCCTCACCGCAACTAATGAAAAACTGTTTTTT.

This clone was counted only a few times. Relative to the germline gene, one junction end is altered; a read error may explain this. As DNA, the CDR3 is TGTGCCAGCAGTTCGCCGGGACTAACTCGAGTCTTC. Translating it yields CASSSPGLTRVF. The rearrangement uses TRBV28 and TRBJ2-1, with TRBD2 identical over 7 bases. Germline lookup yields CDR1 MDHEN and CDR2 SYDVKM. This CDR3 comprises 12 residues. The full variable domain, with the rest looked up from reference TRBV28 and TRBJ2-1, is DVKVTQSSRYLVKRTGEKVFLECVQDMDHENMFWYRQDPGLGLRLIYFSYDVKMKEKGDIPEGYSVSREKKERFSLILESASTNQTSMYLCASSSPGLTRVFGPGTRLTVL.

The chain carries TRBV28 and TRBJ1-5, with 7 bases lining up with TRBD1. The junction had 13 bases not matched to a gene; V was cut back by 2 bases and J by 0 bases. Germline lookup yields CDR1 MDHEN and CDR2 SYDVKM. The CDR3 extends over 19 amino acids. CDR3 nucleotides: TGTGCCAGCAGTTTAGGTAGAGGGGGCTGGGGATATAGCAATCAGCCCCAGCATTTT. It yields the protein CASSLGRGGWGYSNQPQHF.

V gene TRBV12-5 combines with J gene TRBJ2-3; D call uncertain. Trimming left V 10 bases short and J 2 bases short, with 13 bases between. From germline, CDR1 is LGHNT and CDR2 FRNRAP. The CDR3 runs to 13 residues. The CDR3 spells CATAPPDTDTQYF. The CDR3 nucleotides read TGTGCTACTGCTCCGCCCGACACAGATACGCAGTATTTT.

The chain has TRBV6-1 and TRBJ1-4, with no clear D. Trimming removed 2 bases at V and 8 bases at J, with 9 bases between. Germline loops: CDR1 MNHNS, CDR2 SASEGT. The length of the CDR3 is 13 residues. The CDR3 is CASSERGGEKLFF. The CDR3 DNA reads as TGTGCCAGCAGTGAACGGGGAGGCGAAAAACTGTTTTTT.

The chain recombines TRBV6-5 with TRBJ2-5, with 7 bases matching TRBD1. V lost 7 bases to trimming and J lost 3 bases; unmatched junction nucleotides: 8. The CDR3 consists of 14 residues. Germline V gene sequence: CDR1 MNHEY, CDR2 SVGAGI. CDR3 sequence reads: CASTPPGQKETQYF. The CDR3 DNA sequence: TGTGCCAGCACCCCGCCGGGACAGAAAGAGACCCAGTACTTC.

The chain uses TRBV7-6 and TRBJ1-3, with 7 nucleotides matching TRBD1. This CDR3 is built from 16 residues. CDR1 and CDR2 from the germline V gene are SGHVS and FNYEAQ. V lost 5 bases to trimming and J lost 2 bases; unmatched junction nucleotides: 9. CDR3 bases: TGTGCCAGCAGCCGGAACAGGGGTTACCCTGGAAACACCATATATTTT. Translating it yields CASSRNRGYPGNTIYF.

A note on this clone: This sample includes further DNA sequences coding for the same CDR3. This chain uses TRBV5-1 with TRBJ2-1, with TRBD2 matching over 13 bases. After removal of 2 bases from V and 7 bases from J, the junction contained 6 bases not matched to a gene. Germline V gene lookup returns CDR1 SGHRS and CDR2 YFSETQ. The CDR3 spans 16 residues. CDR3 amino acids: CASSLGLAGVGNEQFF. CDR3 DNA: TGCGCCAGCAGCTTAGGACTAGCGGGAGTTGGTAATGAGCAGTTCTTC.

V gene TRBV7-9 combines with J gene TRBJ2-2, with TRBD2 matching 14 bases. V dropped 4 bases and J dropped 1; count of bases not matched to a gene: 5. The germline V gene encodes CDR1 SEHNR and CDR2 FQNEAQ (reference sequence). The CDR3 totals 18 residues. The chain's CDR3 is CASSSFGLAGGNTGELFF. The DNA for the CDR3 is TGTGCCAGCAGCTCCTTTGGACTAGCGGGGGGGAACACCGGGGAGCTGTTTTTT.

The rearrangement joins TRBV4-2 to TRBJ1-1; TRBD1 aligns across 7 bases. The V gene's germline CDR1 is LGHNA and CDR2 YNFKEQ. The J segment lost 4 bases and the V segment lost 3 bases, leaving 11 bases of the junction unmatched. The CDR3 covers 16 residues. The CDR3 region is CASSHETRNRGTEAFF. Here the CDR3 DNA reads TGTGCCAGCAGCCACGAGACGAGAAACAGGGGCACTGAAGCTTTCTTT.

This clone was recorded once. The J gene is TRBJ1-4, the V gene TRBV2, with D possibly TRBD1 on 5 matching bases. V was clipped by 6 bases and J by 0 bases, with 8 bases between them. Germline CDR1 is SNHLY and CDR2 is FYNNEI. The CDR3 has 14 residues. CDR3 DNA sequence: TGTGCCAGCAGGGGGGGTGCAACTAATGAAAAACTGTTTTTT. Translated, it gives CASRGGATNEKLFF. Full variable domain (outside the CDR3, taken from reference TRBV2 and TRBJ1-4): EPEVTQTPSHQVTQMGQEVILRCVPISNHLYFYWYRQILGQKVEFLVSFYNNEISEKSEIFDDQFSVERPDGSNFTLKIRSTKLEDSAMYFCASRGGATNEKLFFGSGTQLSVL.

The chain couples TRBV7-2 to TRBJ1-4; D is undetermined. Germline V gene data show CDR1 as SGHTA and CDR2 as FQGNSA. This CDR3 has 12 amino acids. Trimming stripped 1 base from V and 8 bases from J, with 5 bases between. The CDR3 loop reads CASSLVGEKLFF. The CDR3 DNA reads TGTGCCAGCAGCTTAGTTGGGGAAAAACTGTTTTTT.

The chain combines TRBV19 with TRBJ1-1, with a possible D match to TRBD1 (6 bases). Trimming removed 3 bases at V and 0 bases at J, with 20 bases between. The CDR3 totals 18 residues. The V gene's germline CDR1 is LNHDA and CDR2 SQIVND (reference sequence). CDR3 in DNA: TGTGCCAGTAGTATCCCAGGACAGAATACATTGATGAACACTGAAGCTTTCTTT. This translates into CASSIPGQNTLMNTEAFF.

CDR3 sequence (DNA): TGTGCCAGCTCACCCGGGACCCCCACTAATGAAAAACTGTTTTTT. It translates to CASSPGTPTNEKLFF. The chain links TRBV18 to TRBJ1-4, with D perhaps matching TRBD1 (5 bases). The CDR3 runs to 15 residues. Trimming left V 3 bases short and J 2 bases short, with 10 bases between. Germline V CDR1 and CDR2: KGHSH, LQKENI.

The CDR3 spells CASSVGGKTSGRIKSYNEQFF. Written as DNA, the CDR3 is TGTGCCAGCAGCGTAGGGGGGAAGACTAGCGGGAGGATAAAGTCCTACAATGAGCAGTTCTTC. The chain is built from TRBV9 and TRBJ2-1; 13 bases are a match to TRBD2. This CDR3 is built from 21 residues. Germline-derived CDR1 and CDR2 are SGDLS and YYNGEE. The J segment lost 1 base and the V segment lost 0 bases, leaving 13 bases of the junction unmatched.

Only one count was recorded for this clone. The V call is TRBV5-6, the J call TRBJ1-4, with D possibly matching TRBD1 (5 bases). Germline V lookup: CDR1 SGHDT, CDR2 YYEEEE. The CDR3 length is 15 residues. V was trimmed by 5 bases and J by 12 bases, leaving 23 bases between them. The CDR3 nucleotides are TGTGCCAGCAGTTACGCCGGGACGGCGGTGGTCGAACTGTTTTTT. This translates into CASSYAGTAVVELFF.